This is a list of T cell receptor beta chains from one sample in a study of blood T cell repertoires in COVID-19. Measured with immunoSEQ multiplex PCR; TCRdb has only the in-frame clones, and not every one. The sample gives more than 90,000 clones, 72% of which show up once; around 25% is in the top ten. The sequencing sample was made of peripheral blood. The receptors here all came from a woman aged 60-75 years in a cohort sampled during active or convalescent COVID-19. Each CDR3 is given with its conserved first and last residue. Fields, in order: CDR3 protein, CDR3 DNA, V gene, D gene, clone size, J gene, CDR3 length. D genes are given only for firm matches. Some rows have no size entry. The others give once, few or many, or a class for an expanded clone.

CTSSLKRGGLYNEQFF,TGCACCAGCAGCCTCAAACGGGGGGGTTTGTACAATGAGCAGTTCTTC,TRBV1,NA,few,TRBJ2-1,16
CASSKNRGREQFF,TGTGCCAGCAGCAAAAACAGGGGGCGTGAGCAGTTCTTC,TRBV21-1,NA,NA,TRBJ2-1,13
CASSLGVARGYGYTF,TGTGCCAGCAGCTTAGGGGTCGCTAGGGGATATGGCTACACCTTC,TRBV7-9,NA,NA,TRBJ1-2,15
CAWSGQAAGLFF,TGTGCCTGGAGTGGGCAGGCGGCAGGGCTGTTTTTT,TRBV30,NA,NA,TRBJ1-4,12
CASRPDTEAFF,TGTGCCAGCAGACCGGACACTGAAGCTTTCTTT,TRBV6-5,NA,NA,TRBJ1-1,11
CASSFSGGNNEQFF,TGCGCCAGCAGTTTTAGCGGGGGGAACAATGAGCAGTTCTTC,TRBV10-1,TRBD2,NA,TRBJ2-1,14
CASSQGAGWTLAKNIQYF,TGTGCCAGCAGCCAAGGGGCAGGTTGGACTCTAGCCAAAAACATTCAGTACTTC,TRBV14,NA,NA,TRBJ2-4,18
CASSQPTLAGRYNEQFF,TGTGCCAGCAGCCAACCCACACTAGCGGGGCGTTACAATGAGCAGTTCTTC,TRBV4-2,TRBD2,NA,TRBJ2-1,17
CASLRQNYGYTF,TGTGCCAGTCTCAGACAGAACTATGGCTACACCTTC,TRBV19,NA,NA,TRBJ1-2,12
CASSYGQGKTYEQYF,TGTGCCAGCAGCTACGGACAAGGAAAAACCTACGAGCAGTACTTC,TRBV7-9,NA,NA,TRBJ2-7,15
CASSYGPVPGTEAFF,TGTGCCAGCAGTTACGGGCCGGTGCCGGGGACTGAAGCTTTCTTT,TRBV6-5,NA,NA,TRBJ1-1,15
CASRTAGTAYEQYF,TGTGCCAGCAGGACGGCGGGGACAGCCTACGAGCAGTACTTC,TRBV6-5,NA,NA,TRBJ2-7,14
CASSREGQGAYEQYF,TGTGCCAGCAGCCGGGAAGGACAGGGGGCCTACGAGCAGTACTTC,TRBV6-4,TRBD1,NA,TRBJ2-7,15
CASSWGQGYQGPQHF,TGTGCCAGCAGTTGGGGACAGGGGTACCAGGGGCCCCAGCATTTT,TRBV6-2/TRBV6-3,TRBD1,NA,TRBJ1-5,15
CASSLTRTSVNEQFF,TGTGCCAGCAGCTTAACCCGGACTAGCGTTAATGAGCAGTTCTTC,TRBV7-3,TRBD2,once,TRBJ2-1,15
CASSSPRAGGPYNEQFF,TGTGCCAGCAGCTCCCCAAGGGCGGGGGGGCCCTACAATGAGCAGTTCTTC,TRBV7-3,TRBD2,NA,TRBJ2-1,17
CASSIMGTGEAFF,TGTGCCAGTAGTATAATGGGGACAGGTGAAGCTTTCTTT,TRBV19,TRBD1,NA,TRBJ1-1,13
CASSYSLAGGPRETQYF,TGTGCCAGCAGTTACTCCCTAGCGGGGGGGCCGAGAGAGACCCAGTACTTC,TRBV6-2/TRBV6-3,TRBD2,NA,TRBJ2-5,17
CASSLGRDRGPMYQETQYF,TGTGCCAGCAGCTTAGGCCGGGACAGGGGGCCAATGTACCAAGAGACCCAGTACTTC,TRBV7-6,TRBD1,NA,TRBJ2-5,19
CASSLWGQGPQETQYF,TGCGCCAGCAGCTTGTGGGGACAGGGCCCTCAAGAGACCCAGTACTTC,TRBV5-1,TRBD1,few,TRBJ2-5,16
CASSNPGQGSEAFF,TGTGCCAGCAGCAATCCGGGACAGGGGTCTGAAGCTTTCTTT,TRBV7-9,TRBD1,NA,TRBJ1-1,14
CASSPTRTGNEQFF,TGTGCCAGCAGCCCCACCCGGACAGGGAATGAGCAGTTCTTC,TRBV7-2,TRBD1,NA,TRBJ2-1,14
CSARDRNIQYF,TGCAGTGCTAGAGATCGGAACATTCAGTACTTC,TRBV20-1,NA,NA,TRBJ2-4,11
CASSRDTGYNEQFF,TGTGCCAGTAGTAGAGATACAGGGTACAATGAGCAGTTCTTC,TRBV19,NA,NA,TRBJ2-1,14
CASRPDSQNTEAFF,TGTGCCAGCAGACCGGACAGTCAGAACACTGAAGCTTTCTTT,TRBV6-5,NA,NA,TRBJ1-1,14
CASSRDKGNTGELFF,TGTGCCAGCTCTCGGGACAAGGGAAACACCGGGGAGCTGTTTTTT,TRBV18,NA,NA,TRBJ2-2,15
CACRQGAVEKLFF,TGTGCCTGTCGACAGGGGGCTGTTGAAAAACTGTTTTTT,TRBV30,TRBD1,NA,TRBJ1-4,13
CASSVSDTQYF,TGTGCCAGCAGTGTCTCAGATACGCAGTATTTT,TRBV6-2/TRBV6-3,NA,NA,TRBJ2-3,11
CATSVGGSYEQYF,TGTGCCACCAGTGTCGGGGGCTCCTACGAGCAGTACTTC,TRBV24-1,NA,NA,TRBJ2-7,13
CAVIGGENTGELFF,TGTGCCGTTATAGGCGGGGAGAACACCGGGGAGCTGTTTTTT,TRBV19,NA,NA,TRBJ2-2,14
CASSLMAHSSYNSPLHF,TGCGCCAGCAGCTTGATGGCCCACAGCTCCTATAATTCACCCCTCCACTTT,TRBV5-1,NA,once,TRBJ1-6,17
CARSEGGGYGTDTQYF,TGTGCCCGCAGCGAGGGGGGGGGCTATGGCACAGATACGCAGTATTTT,TRBV9,NA,once,TRBJ2-3,16
CAISPLAGLGELFF,TGTGCCATCAGTCCACTAGCGGGTCTCGGGGAGCTGTTTTTT,TRBV10-3,TRBD2,NA,TRBJ2-2,14
CASRRAGGEYNEQFF,TGCGCCAGCAGGAGGGCGGGGGGTGAATACAATGAGCAGTTCTTC,TRBV5-1,TRBD2,NA,TRBJ2-1,15
CASSEGKTGGEQYF,TGTGCCAGCAGTGAAGGAAAGACAGGCGGCGAGCAGTACTTC,TRBV2,NA,NA,TRBJ2-7,14
CASSFETGSGNTIYF,TGTGCCAGCAGCTTCGAGACGGGCTCTGGAAACACCATATATTTT,TRBV13,NA,NA,TRBJ1-3,15
CASSPGAMNTEAFF,TGTGCCAGCTCACCGGGAGCAATGAACACTGAAGCTTTCTTT,TRBV18,NA,NA,TRBJ1-1,14
CASPHVGGGGETQYF,TGTGCCAGCCCTCACGTCGGGGGGGGCGGGGAGACCCAGTACTTC,TRBV28,TRBD2,NA,TRBJ2-5,15
CASSFASGQGGYTF,TGTGCCAGCAGTTTCGCCTCGGGACAGGGTGGCTACACCTTC,TRBV28,TRBD1,NA,TRBJ1-2,14
CASSFAAGGGETQYF,TGCGCCAGCAGCTTCGCAGCGGGGGGTGGGGAGACCCAGTACTTC,TRBV5-1,TRBD2,once,TRBJ2-5,15
CASSDRTGAGELFF,TGCGCCAGCAGTGATAGGACAGGGGCCGGGGAGCTGTTTTTT,TRBV5-1,TRBD1,few,TRBJ2-2,14